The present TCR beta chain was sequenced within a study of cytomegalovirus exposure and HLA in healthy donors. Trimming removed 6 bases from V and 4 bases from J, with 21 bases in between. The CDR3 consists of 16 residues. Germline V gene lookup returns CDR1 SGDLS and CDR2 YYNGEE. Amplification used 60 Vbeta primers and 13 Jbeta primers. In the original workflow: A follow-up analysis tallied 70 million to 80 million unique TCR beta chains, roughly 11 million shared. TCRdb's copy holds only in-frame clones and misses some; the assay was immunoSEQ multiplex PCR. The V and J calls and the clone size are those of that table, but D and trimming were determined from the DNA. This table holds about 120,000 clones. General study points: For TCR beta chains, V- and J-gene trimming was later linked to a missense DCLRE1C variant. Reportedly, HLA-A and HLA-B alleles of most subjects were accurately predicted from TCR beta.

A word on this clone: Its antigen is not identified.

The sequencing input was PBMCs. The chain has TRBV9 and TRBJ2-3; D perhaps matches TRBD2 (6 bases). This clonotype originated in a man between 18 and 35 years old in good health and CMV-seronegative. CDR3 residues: CASTTRGVGGADTQYF. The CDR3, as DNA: TGTGCCAGCACCACAAGAGGAGTGGGGGGAGCAGATACGCAGTATTTT. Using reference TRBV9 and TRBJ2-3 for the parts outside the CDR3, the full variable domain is DSGVTQTPKHLITATGQRVTLRCSPRSGDLSVYWYQQSLDQGLQFLIQYYNGEERAKGNILERFSAQQFPDLHSELNLSSLELGDSALYFCASTTRGVGGADTQYFGPGTRLTVL.